These 29 T cell receptor beta chains were sequenced from one sample in a study of OX40 agonist ivuxolimab in advanced cancers. Produced via immunoSEQ multiplex PCR; TCRdb's table is partial and in-frame only. Here the sample spans fewer than 90,000 clones, over 75% being singletons. Specimen: CD4+ or CD8+ T cells sorted from blood, collected in a trial of the OX40 agonist ivuxolimab. The receptors originated from an adult with an advanced solid tumor such as melanoma, head and neck, liver or kidney cancer.

V gene TRBV2 combines with J gene TRBJ1-4; D not resolved. V lost 7 bases and J 8 bases, leaving 17 bases between the germline ends. The CDR3 has 14 residues. From germline, CDR1 is SNHLY and CDR2 FYNNEI. CDR3 residues: CASIKGEGLEKLFF. The DNA of the CDR3 is TGTGCCAGCATTAAGGGTGAGGGCTTGGAAAAACTGTTTTTT. Using reference TRBV2 and TRBJ1-4 for the parts outside the CDR3, the full variable domain is EPEVTQTPSHQVTQMGQEVILRCVPISNHLYFYWYRQILGQKVEFLVSFYNNEISEKSEIFDDQFSVERPDGSNFTLKIRSTKLEDSAMYFCASIKGEGLEKLFFGSGTQLSVL.

This clone was found once. The chain uses TRBV4-1 and TRBJ2-7; D is possibly TRBD2 (5 bases). This CDR3 region has 16 residues. The V end lost 0 bases, the J end lost 3 bases, and 15 bases lay between the germline ends. Germline V gives CDR1 MGHRA, CDR2 YSYEKL. CDR3 sequence: CASSQDWERGIYEQYF. The CDR3 DNA is TGCGCCAGCAGCCAAGATTGGGAGCGAGGAATCTACGAGCAGTACTTC.

This chain connects TRBV28 to TRBJ1-1; D uncertain. The germline CDR1 and CDR2 sequences are MDHEN and SYDVKM. This CDR3 contains 14 residues. V was pared by 6 bases and J by 3 bases, with 14 bases between. CDR3 loop: CASSLLGRYTEAFF. CDR3 DNA sequence: TGTGCCAGCAGCCTTCTCGGACGGTACACTGAAGCTTTCTTT. Drawing the rest from reference TRBV28 and TRBJ1-1, the complete variable domain is DVKVTQSSRYLVKRTGEKVFLECVQDMDHENMFWYRQDPGLGLRLIYFSYDVKMKEKGDIPEGYSVSREKKERFSLILESASTNQTSMYLCASSLLGRYTEAFFGQGTRLTVV.

As to this clone: An end of the junction does not agree with germline; a read error may underlie this. This rearrangement joins TRBV27 to TRBJ1-1; D uncertain. The germline V gene has CDR1 MNHEY and CDR2 SMNVEV (reference sequence). There are 13 residues in the CDR3. The CDR3 nucleotides are TGTGCCGGCAGTTTATATAAAGGCACTGAAGCTTTCTTT. Its translation: CAGSLYKGTEAFF.

The gene calls are TRBV28 and TRBJ2-7, with D uncertain. The germline CDR1 and CDR2 sequences are MDHEN and SYDVKM. This CDR3 spans 12 amino acids. Trimming pared 6 bases from V and 4 bases from J, leaving 10 bases between. The CDR3 bases are TGTGCCAGCAGAGGGTTGTATTACGAGCAGTACTTC. This sequence encodes CASRGLYYEQYF.

This chain links TRBV19 with TRBJ1-5; TRBD1 matches at 7 bases. This CDR3 comprises 14 residues. The V segment lost 6 bases and the J segment 5 bases; nucleotides outside the gene matches: 7. In germline, CDR1 is LNHDA, CDR2 SQIVND (reference sequence). The CDR3 DNA sequence: TGTGCCAGTAGAAAAACAGGGGAATATCAGCCCCAGCATTTT. Protein sequence: CASRKTGEYQPQHF.

This clone was observed a single time. The rearrangement uses TRBV7-2 and TRBJ1-5; possibly TRBD1 for D (5 bases). The ends were cut back, 4 bases at V and 5 bases at J, with 12 bases in the middle. CDR3 length: 14 amino acids. The V gene's germline CDR1 is SGHTA and CDR2 FQGNSA. The CDR3 region has the DNA TGTGCCAGCAGCTACGCGGGACGGGATCAGCCCCAGCATTTT. It codes for CASSYAGRDQPQHF. Looking up the rest from reference TRBV7-2 and TRBJ1-5 gives the full variable domain: GAGVSQSPSNKVTEKGKDVELRCDPISGHTALYWYRQSLGQGLEFLIYFQGNSAPDKSGLPSDRFSAERTGGSVSTLTIQRTQQEDSAVYLCASSYAGRDQPQHFGDGTRLSIL.

The chain links TRBV7-8 to TRBJ2-3, with D maybe TRBD1 (6 bases). Germline assignment: CDR1 SGHVS and CDR2 FQNEAQ. Trimming pared 5 bases from V and 11 bases from J, leaving 14 bases between. This CDR3 contains 12 residues. In DNA, the CDR3 is TGTGCCAGCAGCCCCGACAGGCAAAAGCAGTATTTT. Translation: CASSPDRQKQYF.

The rearrangement joins TRBV2 to TRBJ2-7; 12 bases fit TRBD2. J was trimmed by 11 bases and V by 1 base; bases with no gene match: 3. Germline CDR1 SNHLY, CDR2 FYNNEI. The CDR3 is 13 residues long. CDR3 sequence reads: CASSEVWTSGEYF. The CDR3 DNA reads TGTGCCAGCAGTGAAGTATGGACTAGCGGGGAGTACTTC.

V usage is TRBV5-5 and J usage is TRBJ2-5, with D tentatively TRBD1 (5 bases). Germline loops: CDR1 SGHKS, CDR2 YYEKEE (reference sequence). The CDR3 covers 15 residues. Trimming took 0 bases from V and 0 from J, leaving 9 bases between them. CDR3 loop: CASSLGGSNQETQYF. The CDR3 DNA follows: TGTGCCAGCAGCTTGGGGGGCAGTAACCAAGAGACCCAGTACTTC.

The DNA for the CDR3 is TGTGCCAGCAGCTTAGCCGCCGGGGGGCTTAATTCACCCCTCCACTTT. Its translation is CASSLAAGGLNSPLHF. This sequence joins TRBV5-4 and TRBJ1-6; D may be TRBD1 (6 bases). Trimming removed 2 bases at V and 6 bases at J, with 15 bases between. Looked up from germline, CDR1 is SGHNT and CDR2 is YYREEE (reference sequence). The CDR3 has 16 amino acids.

V is TRBV6-5 and J is TRBJ1-2; possible D gene TRBD1, 6 bases. Germline CDR1 reads MNHEY; CDR2 reads SVGAGI. This CDR3 spans 13 amino acids. The V end was cut by 6 bases, the J end by 8 bases, with 16 bases between. The CDR3 loop reads CASRLPGQGGYTF. The CDR3, as DNA: TGTGCCAGCAGGCTACCGGGACAAGGCGGCTACACCTTC.

This rearrangement joins TRBV27 to TRBJ2-5; D possibly matches TRBD1 or TRBD2 (6 bases each). The CDR3 sequence is 17 residues long. Trimming removed 0 bases at V and 2 bases at J, with 16 bases between. The germline CDR1 and CDR2 sequences are MNHEY and SMNVEV (reference sequence). The CDR3 reads CASSLSPPGAWQETQYF. The DNA for the CDR3 is TGTGCCAGCAGTTTATCTCCCCCGGGGGCATGGCAAGAGACCCAGTACTTC.

The rearrangement uses TRBV5-1 and TRBJ1-4; 8 bases map to TRBD1. In germline, CDR1 is SGHRS, CDR2 YFSETQ. With V trimmed by 4 bases and J by 0 bases, 5 bases remained unmatched. The CDR3 consists of 16 residues. The CDR3 region has the DNA TGCGCCAGCAGCCGGGACAGGATCGCAACTAATGAAAAACTGTTTTTT. This codes for CASSRDRIATNEKLFF.

This chain joins TRBV7-9 and TRBJ2-5; D not certain. Between the trimmed V and J ends, which lost 7 bases and 5 bases, there was a span of 8 bases. The CDR3 spans 11 residues. Germline-derived CDR1 and CDR2 are SEHNR and FQNEAQ (reference sequence). The CDR3, as DNA: TGTGCCAGCACCCACGGGGAGACCCAGTACTTC. This sequence encodes CASTHGETQYF.

The V call is TRBV6-5, the J call TRBJ1-1; TRBD1 agrees at 8 bases. V lost 6 bases to trimming and J lost 1 base; unmatched junction nucleotides: 1. Germline CDR1 is MNHEY and CDR2 is SVGAGI. This CDR3 has 13 residues. CDR3 DNA sequence: TGTGCCAGCAGGGGGACAGGGAACACTGAAGCTTTCTTT. It encodes CASRGTGNTEAFF.

The chain recombines TRBV5-6 with TRBJ1-3; D gene uncertain. Per germline, CDR1 SGHDT and CDR2 YYEEEE. This CDR3 is 16 amino acids long. V was shortened by 2 bases and J by 0 bases, with 12 bases between the two germline ends. The DNA of the CDR3 is TGTGCCAGCAGCTTCACGGAAGGCCACTCTGGAAACACCATATATTTT. Residues: CASSFTEGHSGNTIYF.

V usage is TRBV11-2 and J usage is TRBJ1-1; no firm D call. V lost 1 base to trimming and J lost 1 base, with 10 bases between them. The CDR3 spans 15 residues. Germline CDR1 and CDR2: SGHAT and FQNNGV. For the CDR3, the DNA is TGTGCCAGCAGCTTAGCGATGGCAAGGAACACTGAAGCTTTCTTT. Its translation is CASSLAMARNTEAFF.

The chain uses TRBV27 and TRBJ1-2, with 8 positions matching TRBD1. Trimming at V came to 3 bases and at J to 4 bases, leaving 10 bases not matched to a gene. The CDR3 has 16 amino acids. Looked up from germline, CDR1 is MNHEY and CDR2 is SMNVEV (reference sequence). DNA for the CDR3: TGTGCCAGCAGTTTGAATGCAGGGGGCGGGCGCTATGGCTACACCTTC. Amino acid sequence: CASSLNAGGGRYGYTF.

The rearrangement links TRBV7-2 to TRBJ2-2, with D tentatively TRBD2 (6 bases). The CDR3 has 15 residues. V lost 5 bases to trimming and J lost 1 base, with 11 bases between them. Germline V gene lookup returns CDR1 SGHTA and CDR2 FQGNSA. CDR3 sequence reads: CASSQGLLNTGELFF. The CDR3 nucleotides read TGTGCCAGCAGCCAGGGACTTTTGAACACCGGGGAGCTGTTTTTT.

This chain uses TRBV7-8 with TRBJ1-3; D unclear. The germline V and J ends were trimmed by 1 base and 2 bases, with 12 bases remaining between them. Germline CDR1 and CDR2: SGHVS and FQNEAQ. The length of the CDR3 is 16 residues. CDR3 bases: TGTGCCAGCAGCTTAGGTTCCCGGAGCCCTGGAAACACCATATATTTT. Its protein product is CASSLGSRSPGNTIYF.

This chain uses TRBV11-2 with TRBJ1-1, with TRBD1 as a possible D gene (6 bases). Germline V gives CDR1 SGHAT, CDR2 FQNNGV. CDR3 size: 15 residues. The V end was cut by 3 bases, the J end by 5 bases, with 16 bases between. CDR3 loop: CASSLERQARTEAFF. The DNA of the CDR3 is TGTGCCAGCAGCTTGGAGAGACAGGCGCGGACTGAAGCTTTCTTT. The variable domain in full, with the rest retrieved from reference TRBV11-2 and TRBJ1-1, is EAGVAQSPRYKIIEKRQSVAFWCNPISGHATLYWYQQILGQGPKLLIQFQNNGVVDDSQLPKDRFSAERLKGVDSTLKIQPAKLEDSAVYLCASSLERQARTEAFFGQGTRLTVV.

V is TRBV6-6 and J is TRBJ2-6; D is ambiguous. The germline V and J ends were trimmed by 2 bases and 1 base, with 6 bases remaining between them. The CDR3 loop spans 15 amino acids. CDR1 and CDR2 (germline): MNHNY, SVGAGI (reference sequence). In DNA form, the CDR3 reads TGTGCCAGCAGTTACCGGTTATCTGGGGCCAACGTCCTGACTTTC. Its translation is CASSYRLSGANVLTF.

CDR3 sequence: CASRGPGFSSGNTIYF. CDR3 nucleotide sequence: TGTGCCAGCAGGGGGCCGGGATTCTCTTCTGGAAACACCATATATTTT. The rearrangement uses TRBV28 and TRBJ1-3; D is possibly TRBD1 (5 bases). The CDR3 runs 16 residues. CDR1 is MDHEN and CDR2 is SYDVKM in the germline V gene. Trimming stripped 6 bases from V and 1 base from J, with 16 bases between. The full variable domain, with the rest looked up from reference TRBV28 and TRBJ1-3, is DVKVTQSSRYLVKRTGEKVFLECVQDMDHENMFWYRQDPGLGLRLIYFSYDVKMKEKGDIPEGYSVSREKKERFSLILESASTNQTSMYLCASRGPGFSSGNTIYFGEGSWLTVV.

V gene TRBV2 combines with J gene TRBJ2-7, with TRBD2 matching 9 bases. CDR3 size: 15 residues. CDR1 SNHLY and CDR2 FYNNEI come from the germline V gene. J was trimmed by 6 bases and V by 3 bases; bases with no gene match: 9. Here the CDR3 DNA reads TGTGCCAGCAGTGATCCGGCGGGAGGGACGAGCGAGCAGTACTTC. This translates into CASSDPAGGTSEQYF.

The DNA of the CDR3 is TGTGCCAGCAGCCCGGACGGAGTACCCACAGATACGCAGTATTTT. Translated: CASSPDGVPTDTQYF. The chain links TRBV7-2 to TRBJ2-3; no clear D gene. The germline V gene has CDR1 SGHTA and CDR2 FQGNSA. V dropped 5 bases and J dropped 2 bases, with 14 bases sitting between them. CDR3 size: 15 residues.

This chain uses TRBV18 with TRBJ1-4; D ambiguous. This CDR3 contains 15 residues. Germline CDR1 and CDR2: KGHSH and LQKENI. V was shortened by 0 bases and J by 8 bases, with 13 bases between the two germline ends. The CDR3 here is CASSPPGPAREKLFF. CDR3 nucleotide sequence: TGTGCCAGCTCACCACCAGGGCCGGCTCGGGAAAAACTGTTTTTT.

The chain carries TRBV29-1 and TRBJ1-2; no firm D call. V lost 2 bases and J lost 5, with 6 bases in between. The germline CDR1 and CDR2 sequences are SQVTM and ANQGSEA. The CDR3 sequence is 11 residues long. CDR3 sequence reads: CSVERDYGYTF. The CDR3 nucleotides are TGCAGCGTTGAACGAGATTATGGCTACACCTTC.

This rearrangement joins TRBV7-2 to TRBJ2-1; no clear D. The CDR3 covers 16 residues. V was trimmed by 1 base and J by 5 bases, leaving 15 bases between them. CDR1 is SGHTA and CDR2 is FQGNSA in the germline V gene. DNA for the CDR3: TGTGCCAGCAGCTTAGTGCCCACCCAGGCTAACAATGAGCAGTTCTTC. It yields the protein CASSLVPTQANNEQFF.